This T cell receptor (beta chain) was documented in a study of shared clonotypes between healthy human individuals. Study-wide background: Plates per donor: three CD4 naive, three CD4 memory, two CD8 naive, one CD8 memory.

Germline V lookup: CDR1 LNHDA, CDR2 SQIVND (reference sequence). The CDR3 spans 19 residues. Trimming at V came to 8 bases and at J to 1 base, leaving 16 bases not matched to a gene. Naive CD8 cells lacked CD45RO and underwent positive selection for CCR7, leaving out terminally differentiated effector memory CD45RA+ cells. General observations from the study: Naive subsets generally exceeded memory subsets in estimated richness.

Replicate sorted-subset PCRs were loaded with about 0.2 ug DNA, 30,000 or so T cell genomes. Some clones are missing from TCRdb's copy, which holds only in-frame ones; the method was immunoSEQ multiplex PCR. Of about 2.1 million clones listed, 93% are singletons. Regarding this clone: Its specificity is not known.

The genes are TRBV19 and TRBJ2-2, with 10 positions matching TRBD1. The sample taken for sequencing was naive CD8+ T cells from PBMCs. This sequence originates from a man aged 18 to 35 in good health. Some clones in this sample may be carry-over from other donors' samples. The CDR3 sequence is CASRARQGAAQRNTGELFF. The DNA of the CDR3 is TGTGCCAGTCGCGCGAGACAGGGGGCGGCCCAAAGGAACACCGGGGAGCTGTTTTTT.